These 28 T cell receptor beta chains originate from one sample sequenced in a study of identical twins' blood T cells. MiXCR, run by TCRdb on the 5' RACE reads, gives a single entry per CDR3 protein. The table shows a few hundred thousand distinct CDR3 sequences, with roughly 28% occurring only once. Sequencing input: PBMCs. The receptors come from a woman between 18 and 55 years old in good health.

This clonotype showed up just a few times. The chain uses TRBV20-1 and TRBJ2-1; D might be TRBD1 or TRBD2, each matching 6 bases. Trimming took off 3 bases at V and 8 bases at J, with 11 bases between the two ends. CDR3 length: 12 amino acids. Germline assignment: CDR1 DFQATT and CDR2 SNEGSKA (reference sequence). The CDR3 DNA reads as TGCAGTGCTAGGGGGGCGGGGTATGAGCAGTTCTTC. Its translation: CSARGAGYEQFF.

This clonotype was counted between two and nine times. The chain carries TRBV7-2 and TRBJ1-1, with D possibly matching TRBD1 (5 bases). The V gene's germline CDR1 is SGHTA and CDR2 FQGNSA. This CDR3 region has 15 residues. The V end lost 2 bases, the J end lost 0 bases, and 10 bases lay between the germline ends. CDR3 DNA: TGTGCCAGCAGCTTATATGGGGCAATGAACACTGAAGCTTTCTTT. This gives the protein CASSLYGAMNTEAFF.

This clonotype appeared a single time. The rearrangement links TRBV3-1 to TRBJ2-3, with D unresolved. Per germline, CDR1 LGHDT and CDR2 YNNKEL (reference sequence). The CDR3 loop spans 16 amino acids. V gave up 1 base and J gave up 6 bases, with 17 bases separating them. The CDR3 is CASSQVLYRRSDTQYF. In nucleotides, the CDR3 is TGTGCCAGCAGCCAAGTATTGTACAGACGGTCGGATACGCAGTATTTT.

V usage is TRBV20-1 and J usage is TRBJ2-1; no clear D. The CDR3 has 11 amino acids. In germline, CDR1 is DFQATT, CDR2 SNEGSKA (reference sequence). CDR3 sequence: CSGQEHNEQFF. The CDR3 nucleotides are TGCAGCGGGCAGGAACACAATGAGCAGTTCTTC.

This clonotype appeared a few times. The chain couples TRBV7-9 to TRBJ1-4, with 9 positions matching TRBD1. This CDR3 region has 15 residues. Germline CDR1 reads SEHNR; CDR2 reads FQNEAQ (reference sequence). Trimming removed 1 base from V and 6 bases from J; junction bases left unmatched: 3. CDR3 nucleotides: TGTGCCAGCAGCTTAGACAGGGGGCTGTATGAAAAACTGTTTTTT. Translated, it gives CASSLDRGLYEKLFF. Based on the CDR3 plus reference TRBV7-9 and TRBJ1-4, the full variable domain is DTGVSQNPRHKITKRGQNVTFRCDPISEHNRLYWYRQTLGQGPEFLTYFQNEAQLEKSRLLSDRFSAERPKGSFSTLEIQRTEQGDSAMYLCASSLDRGLYEKLFFGSGTQLSVL.

The chain carries TRBV29-1 and TRBJ2-3; 9 positions match TRBD2. CDR1 is SQVTM, CDR2 ANQGSEA, per germline. The CDR3 runs to 15 residues. The V segment lost 4 bases and the J segment 3 bases; nucleotides outside the gene matches: 8. The CDR3 loop reads CSVGGISGGTDTQYF. CDR3 bases: TGCAGCGTTGGGGGGATTAGCGGGGGAACAGATACGCAGTATTTT.

This clonotype has a count of ten or more. The DNA for the CDR3 is TGCAGCGTTGATTCTAGCATATACAATGAGCAGTTCTTC. Translated, it gives CSVDSSIYNEQFF. The chain joins TRBV29-1 to TRBJ2-1; possible D gene TRBD2, 5 bases. Trimming shortened V by 3 bases and J by 4 bases, and 10 bases separated the two germline ends. CDR1 SQVTM and CDR2 ANQGSEA come from the germline V gene. The CDR3 extends over 13 amino acids.

The chain combines TRBV20-1 with TRBJ2-3; D remains ambiguous. Looked up from germline, CDR1 is DFQATT and CDR2 is SNEGSKA (reference sequence). This CDR3 comprises 13 residues. The V gene lost 3 bases and the J gene lost 4 bases, with 11 bases spanning the gap. In DNA form, the CDR3 reads TGCAGTGCTAGGCTAGTCCCCCCAGATACGCAGTATTTT. Translation gives CSARLVPPDTQYF.

The rearrangement links TRBV6-2 or TRBV6-3 to TRBJ2-2, with TRBD2 identical over 10 bases. This CDR3 is built from 16 residues. J was trimmed by 8 bases and V by 5 bases; bases with no gene match: 11. Germline CDR1 and CDR2: MNHEY and SVGEGT. CDR3 loop: CASSAPGLAVSGELFF. In DNA, the CDR3 is TGTGCCAGCAGTGCCCCCGGACTAGCGGTATCTGGGGAGCTGTTTTTT.

This clonotype was picked up a small number of times. This sequence joins TRBV29-1 and TRBJ2-1; TRBD2 agrees at 7 bases. Germline V gene data show CDR1 as SQVTM and CDR2 as ANQGSEA. The V and J ends lost 7 bases and 7 bases, in that order; junction bases with no gene match: 10. There are 13 residues in the CDR3. The CDR3 is CSADRLLANEQFF. The CDR3 DNA reads as TGCAGCGCCGATCGCCTACTAGCGAATGAGCAGTTCTTC.

The chain couples TRBV11-3 to TRBJ2-5, with D unclear. Germline CDR1 SGHNT, CDR2 YENEEA. This CDR3 contains 15 residues. V lost 4 bases and J lost 5, with 17 bases in between. CDR3 amino acids: CASSSTARIVETQYF. Written as DNA, the CDR3 is TGTGCCAGCAGCTCGACGGCGCGGATTGTGGAGACCCAGTACTTC.

The chain uses TRBV13 and TRBJ1-1; tentative D call: TRBD1 (6 bases). Germline CDR1 PRHDT, CDR2 FYEKMQ (reference sequence). The ends were cut back, 0 bases at V and 12 bases at J, with 17 bases in the middle. This CDR3 has 14 residues. Here the CDR3 DNA reads TGTGCCAGCAGCTTAGGGGTAGGGGGGGACCAATCTTTCTTT. Its translation: CASSLGVGGDQSFF.

This chain connects TRBV6-2 or TRBV6-3 to TRBJ1-1; 7 positions match TRBD1. The CDR3 runs to 14 residues. The germline CDR1 and CDR2 sequences are MNHEY and SVGEGT. V was clipped by 6 bases and J by 6 bases; unmatched bases: 10. The CDR3 region is CASSDFPGGPEAFF. For the CDR3, the DNA is TGTGCCAGCAGCGATTTTCCAGGGGGTCCTGAAGCTTTCTTT.

The chain links TRBV19 to TRBJ1-5, with unresolved D. V was cut by 10 bases and J by 5 bases, with 15 bases left in between. This CDR3 comprises 13 residues. Germline V CDR1 and CDR2: LNHDA, SQIVND (reference sequence). CDR3 bases: TGTGCCACCCGGTGGGCTGGGGATCAGCCCCAGCATTTT. This codes for CATRWAGDQPQHF.

This chain links TRBV6-2 or TRBV6-3 with TRBJ1-5; maybe TRBD1 (6 bases). Between the trimmed V and J ends, which lost 8 bases and 1 base, there was a span of 12 bases. The length of the CDR3 is 14 residues. CDR1 and CDR2 (germline): MNHEY, SVGEGT. This CDR3 reads CASVAGGSNQPQHF. DNA of the CDR3: TGTGCCAGCGTTGCTGGGGGCAGCAATCAGCCCCAGCATTTT.

The chain recombines TRBV7-6 with TRBJ2-1; TRBD1 matches at 8 bases. The V gene end was trimmed by 4 bases and the J gene end by 5 bases; junction bases not matched to a gene: 7. This CDR3 is built from 15 residues. CDR1 and CDR2 (germline): SGHVS, FNYEAQ. CDR3 nucleotide sequence: TGTGCCAGCAGCTCCTGGACAGGGATGGACAATGAGCAGTTCTTC. It is translated as CASSSWTGMDNEQFF. The variable domain in full, with the rest retrieved from reference TRBV7-6 and TRBJ2-1, is GAGVSQSPRYKVTKRGQDVALRCDPISGHVSLYWYRQALGQGPEFLTYFNYEAQQDKSGLPNDRFSAERPEGSISTLTIQRTEQRDSAMYRCASSSWTGMDNEQFFGPGTRLTVL.

The J gene is TRBJ1-2, the V gene TRBV6-2 or TRBV6-3, with 7 bases identical to TRBD1. CDR1 MNHEY and CDR2 SVGEGT come from the germline V gene. CDR3 length: 14 amino acids. V was pared by 9 bases and J by 2 bases, with 9 bases of the junction left unmatched. The CDR3 nucleotides are TGTGCCAGTTTCCCGACAGGGACCAACTATGGCTACACCTTC. This encodes CASFPTGTNYGYTF.

This chain uses TRBV2 with TRBJ1-5; no clear D gene. Germline CDR1 and CDR2: SNHLY and FYNNEI. The CDR3 spans 15 residues. Trimming shortened V by 8 bases and J by 6 bases, and 20 bases separated the two germline ends. CDR3 in amino acids: CASLAVGRGPQPQHF. The CDR3 DNA is TGTGCCAGCCTAGCCGTAGGACGGGGTCCTCAGCCCCAGCATTTT.

The CDR3 DNA reads as TGTGCCAGCAGCGGCGGCCTGGGACGGGGAAACACCATATATTTT. Amino acid sequence: CASSGGLGRGNTIYF. The rearrangement uses TRBV9 and TRBJ1-3; perhaps TRBD1 as D (5 bases). This CDR3 region has 15 residues. CDR1 is SGDLS, CDR2 YYNGEE, per germline. V lost 3 bases and J lost 4, with 14 bases in between.

Points on this clonotype: One junction end disagrees with the germline gene, perhaps due to a read error. This chain links TRBV15 with TRBJ1-1; D gene ambiguous. Germline CDR1 reads LNHNV; CDR2 reads YYDKDF (reference sequence). The CDR3 is 14 residues long. The CDR3 DNA follows: TGTGCCGCCAGCAGAGATTATGGGGATACTGAAGCTTTCTTT. This sequence encodes CAASRDYGDTEAFF.

The CDR3 reads CASSYLAAESQHF. Written as DNA, the CDR3 is TGTGCCAGCAGTTATTTGGCTGCGGAGAGCCAGCATTTT. The genes are TRBV6-6 and TRBJ1-5; no clear D gene. The V and J ends lost 3 bases and 12 bases respectively, with 15 bases between them. The CDR3 extends over 13 amino acids. Germline CDR1 MNHNY, CDR2 SVGAGI (reference sequence).

The chain links TRBV20-1 to TRBJ2-3, with D possibly called TRBD1 or TRBD2 (5 bases each). Germline CDR1 and CDR2: DFQATT and SNEGSKA (reference sequence). V was pared by 6 bases and J by 7 bases, with 23 bases between. CDR3 length: 15 residues. CDR3 coding DNA: TGCAGTGCCGAACCCCGGGACCATACCTTATATACGCAGTATTTT. This translates into CSAEPRDHTLYTQYF.

The CDR3 reads CSASPGGAEAFF. For the CDR3, the DNA is TGCAGTGCTAGTCCCGGGGGGGCTGAAGCTTTCTTT. The V call is TRBV20-1, the J call TRBJ1-1, with a possible D match to TRBD1 (5 bases). The CDR3 is 12 residues long. Deletions cut 3 bases from V and 6 bases from J, with 11 bases between. CDR1 and CDR2 (germline): DFQATT, SNEGSKA (reference sequence).

The chain has TRBV2 and TRBJ2-7; maybe TRBD1 (6 bases). This CDR3 has 15 amino acids. Between the trimmed V and J ends, which lost 4 bases and 2 bases, there was a span of 15 bases. The germline CDR1 and CDR2 sequences are SNHLY and FYNNEI. DNA for the CDR3: TGTGCCAGCAGTGTTGGACAGCGAGGACCCTACGAGCAGTACTTC. Its translation: CASSVGQRGPYEQYF.

In this sample, this clonotype turned up a few times. V is TRBV6-2 or TRBV6-3 and J is TRBJ1-5; D is possibly TRBD1 (6 bases). V gave up 6 bases and J gave up 4 bases, with 13 bases separating them. Looked up from germline, CDR1 is MNHEY and CDR2 is SVGEGT. The CDR3 loop spans 14 amino acids. The CDR3 nucleotides read TGTGCCAGCAGACAGGGAAAGGAGAATCAGCCCCAGCATTTT. Protein product: CASRQGKENQPQHF.

The V gene is TRBV10-3, the J gene TRBJ1-2; D gene unclear. Germline V gene data show CDR1 as ENHRY and CDR2 as SYGVKD. This CDR3 contains 14 residues. The germline V and J ends were trimmed by 0 bases and 1 base, with 6 bases remaining between them. The CDR3 protein is CAISESGSNYGYTF. CDR3 nucleotide sequence: TGTGCCATCAGTGAGTCGGGTAGTAACTATGGCTACACCTTC.

The chain joins TRBV6-5 to TRBJ2-2; no firm D call. Germline V gene data show CDR1 as MNHEY and CDR2 as SVGAGI. The CDR3 loop spans 14 amino acids. V lost 0 bases and J lost 7, with 9 bases in between. The CDR3 DNA reads TGTGCCAGCAGTTACTCCCGTCGCGGCGGGGAGCTGTTTTTT. The encoded protein is CASSYSRRGGELFF.

Note on this clonotype: This sequence may be a read error, since a much larger clone differs from it by one base. The CDR3 sequence: CAIAAGDYGQYF. The CDR3 region has the DNA TGTGCCATCGCGGCAGGGGACTACGGGCAGTACTTC. The chain carries TRBV10-3 and TRBJ1-2, with D possibly being TRBD2 (7 bases). The assigned J gene may be wrong: the sequence end matches TRBJ2-7 better. Per germline, CDR1 ENHRY and CDR2 SYGVKD. The CDR3 contains 12 residues.